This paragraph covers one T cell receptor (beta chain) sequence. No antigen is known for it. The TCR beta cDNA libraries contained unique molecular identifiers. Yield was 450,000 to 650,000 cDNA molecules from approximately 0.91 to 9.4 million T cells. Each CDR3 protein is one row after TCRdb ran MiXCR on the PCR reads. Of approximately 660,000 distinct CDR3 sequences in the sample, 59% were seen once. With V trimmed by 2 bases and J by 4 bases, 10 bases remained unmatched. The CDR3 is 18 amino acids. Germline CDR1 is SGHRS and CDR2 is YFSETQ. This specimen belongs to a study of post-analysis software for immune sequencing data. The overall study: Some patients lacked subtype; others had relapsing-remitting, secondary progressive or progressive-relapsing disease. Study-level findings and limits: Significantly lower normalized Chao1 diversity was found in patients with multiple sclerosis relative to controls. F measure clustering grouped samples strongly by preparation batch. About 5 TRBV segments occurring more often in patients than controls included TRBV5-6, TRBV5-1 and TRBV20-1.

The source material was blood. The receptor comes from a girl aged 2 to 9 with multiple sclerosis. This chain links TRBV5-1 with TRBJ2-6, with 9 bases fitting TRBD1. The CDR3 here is CASSLPIGTGSGANVLTF. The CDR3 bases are TGCGCCAGCAGCTTACCAATCGGGACAGGGTCCGGGGCCAACGTCCTGACTTTC.